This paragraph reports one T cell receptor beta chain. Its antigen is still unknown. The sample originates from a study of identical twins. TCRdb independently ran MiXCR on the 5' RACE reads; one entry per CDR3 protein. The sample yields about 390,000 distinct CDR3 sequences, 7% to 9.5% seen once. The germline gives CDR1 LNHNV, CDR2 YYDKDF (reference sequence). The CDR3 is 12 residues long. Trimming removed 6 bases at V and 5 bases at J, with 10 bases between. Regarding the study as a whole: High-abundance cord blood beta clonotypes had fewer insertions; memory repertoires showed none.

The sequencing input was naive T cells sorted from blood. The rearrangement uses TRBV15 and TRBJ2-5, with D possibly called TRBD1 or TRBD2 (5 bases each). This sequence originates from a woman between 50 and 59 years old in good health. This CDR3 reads CATRGPGETQYF. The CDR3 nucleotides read TGTGCCACCAGGGGACCGGGCGAGACCCAGTACTTC.